This TCR beta chain was documented in a study of blood T cell repertoires in COVID-19. Study as a whole: COVID-19 samples from acute and convalescent phases originated in the United States, Italy and Spain. In each case, the material was cDNA or gDNA derived from T cells, B-cell-depleted T cells, or PBMCs.

Only in-frame clones appear in the TCRdb table, and some are missing; sequencing was by immunoSEQ multiplex PCR. The sample carries about 310,000 clones, roughly 89% recorded once. Enrolled through a virtual design, the participants were between 18 and 89 years of age and came from 24 US areas. A single count supports this clone. This clonotype originated in a woman in her late teens or twenties who had recovered from COVID-19. Sequencing used PBMCs or T cells enriched from blood (not recorded which).

The CDR3 protein is CASSQAGQYNSPLHF. The DNA of the CDR3 is TGCGCCAGCAGCCAGGCAGGACAATATAATTCACCCCTCCACTTT. The rearrangement links TRBV4-1 to TRBJ1-6, with D possibly TRBD1 on 5 matching bases. The germline V gene has CDR1 MGHRA and CDR2 YSYEKL. The germline V and J ends were trimmed by 3 bases and 4 bases, with 10 bases remaining between them. There are 15 residues in the CDR3.